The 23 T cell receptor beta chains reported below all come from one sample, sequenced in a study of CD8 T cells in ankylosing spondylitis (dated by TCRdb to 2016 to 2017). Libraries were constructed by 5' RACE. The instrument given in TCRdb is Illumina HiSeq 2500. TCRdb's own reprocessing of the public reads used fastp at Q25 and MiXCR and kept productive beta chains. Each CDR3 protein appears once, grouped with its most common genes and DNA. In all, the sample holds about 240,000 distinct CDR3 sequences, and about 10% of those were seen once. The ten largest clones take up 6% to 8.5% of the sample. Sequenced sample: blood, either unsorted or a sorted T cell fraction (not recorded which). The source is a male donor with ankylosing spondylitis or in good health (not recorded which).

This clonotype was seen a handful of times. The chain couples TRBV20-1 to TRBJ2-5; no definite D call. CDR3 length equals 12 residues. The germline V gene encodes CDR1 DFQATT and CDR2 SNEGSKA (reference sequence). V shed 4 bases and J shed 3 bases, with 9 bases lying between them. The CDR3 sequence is CSAMGYKETQYF. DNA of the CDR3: TGCAGTGCTATGGGCTATAAAGAGACCCAGTACTTC.

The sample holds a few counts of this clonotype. CDR3 in amino acids: CASSSHSRGQETQYF. The CDR3 coding sequence is TGTGCCAGCAGCTCACACAGCAGGGGGCAAGAGACCCAGTACTTC. The rearrangement uses TRBV11-2 and TRBJ2-5; the match to TRBD1 covers 7 bases. The CDR3 runs to 15 residues. Germline V gives CDR1 SGHAT, CDR2 FQNNGV. Germline trimming cut 4 bases from V and 2 bases from J; bases unmatched to any gene: 7.

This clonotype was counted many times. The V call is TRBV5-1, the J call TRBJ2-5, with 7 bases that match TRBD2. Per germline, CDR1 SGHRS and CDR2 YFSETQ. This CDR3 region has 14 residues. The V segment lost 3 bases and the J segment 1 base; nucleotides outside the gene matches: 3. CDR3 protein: CASSYSGIQETQYF. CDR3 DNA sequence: TGCGCCAGCAGCTACAGCGGGATCCAAGAGACCCAGTACTTC.

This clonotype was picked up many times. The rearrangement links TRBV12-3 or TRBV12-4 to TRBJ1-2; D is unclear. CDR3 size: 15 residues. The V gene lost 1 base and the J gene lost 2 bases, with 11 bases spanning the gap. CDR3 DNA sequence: TGTGCCAGCAGTTTAGAGCACAGATTAAACTATGGCTACACCTTC. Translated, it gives CASSLEHRLNYGYTF.

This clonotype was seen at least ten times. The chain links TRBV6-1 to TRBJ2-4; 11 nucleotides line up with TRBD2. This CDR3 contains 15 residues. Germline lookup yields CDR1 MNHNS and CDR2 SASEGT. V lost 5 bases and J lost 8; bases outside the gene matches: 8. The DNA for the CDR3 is TGTGCCAGCAGTCTGACTAGCGGGATCGTAGACATTCAGTACTTC. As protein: CASSLTSGIVDIQYF.

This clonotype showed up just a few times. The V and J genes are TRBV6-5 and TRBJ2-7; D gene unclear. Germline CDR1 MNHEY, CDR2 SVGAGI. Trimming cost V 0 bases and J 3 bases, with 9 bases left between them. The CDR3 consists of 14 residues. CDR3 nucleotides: TGTGCCAGCAGTTACTCGACTCTGGGCTACGAGCAGTACTTC. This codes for CASSYSTLGYEQYF.

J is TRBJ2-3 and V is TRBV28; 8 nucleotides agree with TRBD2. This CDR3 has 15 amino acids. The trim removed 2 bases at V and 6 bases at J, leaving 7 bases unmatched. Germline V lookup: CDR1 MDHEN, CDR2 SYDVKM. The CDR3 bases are TGTGCCAGCAGTTTAAGGCGGGAGGTACCGGATACGCAGTATTTT. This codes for CASSLRREVPDTQYF.

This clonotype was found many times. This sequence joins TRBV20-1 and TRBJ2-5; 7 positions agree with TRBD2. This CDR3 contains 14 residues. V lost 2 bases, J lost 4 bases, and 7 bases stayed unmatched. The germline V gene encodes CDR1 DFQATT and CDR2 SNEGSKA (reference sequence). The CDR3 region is CSARHGGRGETQYF. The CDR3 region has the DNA TGCAGTGCTAGACACGGCGGGAGAGGAGAGACCCAGTACTTC.

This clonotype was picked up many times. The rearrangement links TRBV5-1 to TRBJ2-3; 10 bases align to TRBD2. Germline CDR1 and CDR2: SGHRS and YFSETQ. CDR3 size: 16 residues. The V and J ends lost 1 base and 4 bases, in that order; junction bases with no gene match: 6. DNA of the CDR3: TGCGCCAGCAGCTTGCTGAGCGGGGGGGCCGCAGATACGCAGTATTTT. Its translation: CASSLLSGGAADTQYF.

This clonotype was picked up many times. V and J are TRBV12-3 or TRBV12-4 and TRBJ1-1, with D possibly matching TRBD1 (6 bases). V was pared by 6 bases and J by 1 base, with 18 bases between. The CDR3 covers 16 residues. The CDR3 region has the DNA TGTGCCAGCAGCCCGACGCTTGGGGGGCGGAACACTGAAGCTTTCTTT. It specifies CASSPTLGGRNTEAFF.

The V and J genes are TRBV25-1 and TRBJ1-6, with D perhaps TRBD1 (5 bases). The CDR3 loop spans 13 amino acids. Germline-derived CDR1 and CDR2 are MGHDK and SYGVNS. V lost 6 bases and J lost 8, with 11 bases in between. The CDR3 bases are TGTGCCAGCAGGCGGGGAGGGGATTCACCCCTCCACTTT. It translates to CASRRGGDSPLHF.

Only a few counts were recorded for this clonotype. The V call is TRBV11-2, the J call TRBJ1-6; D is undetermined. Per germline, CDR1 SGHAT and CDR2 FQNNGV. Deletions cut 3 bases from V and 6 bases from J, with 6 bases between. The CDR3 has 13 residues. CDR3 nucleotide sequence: TGTGCCAGCAGCTTGCACCTTAATTCACCCCTCCACTTT. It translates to CASSLHLNSPLHF.

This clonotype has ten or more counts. CDR3 loop: CASSLDEPNSPLHF. In nucleotides, the CDR3 is TGCGCCAGCAGCCTCGATGAACCCAATTCACCCCTCCACTTT. The chain combines TRBV5-1 with TRBJ1-6; D is uncertain. Trimming pared 4 bases from V and 7 bases from J, leaving 12 bases between. CDR1 and CDR2 from the germline V gene are SGHRS and YFSETQ. CDR3 length equals 14 residues.

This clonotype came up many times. CDR3: CASSSSRDSYEQYF. DNA of the CDR3: TGTGCCAGCAGCTCAAGCAGGGACTCCTACGAGCAGTACTTC. The chain is built from TRBV5-6 and TRBJ2-7; maybe TRBD1 (5 bases). Germline loops: CDR1 SGHDT, CDR2 YYEEEE. The CDR3 has 14 residues. Trimming shortened V by 3 bases and J by 0 bases, and 10 bases separated the two germline ends.

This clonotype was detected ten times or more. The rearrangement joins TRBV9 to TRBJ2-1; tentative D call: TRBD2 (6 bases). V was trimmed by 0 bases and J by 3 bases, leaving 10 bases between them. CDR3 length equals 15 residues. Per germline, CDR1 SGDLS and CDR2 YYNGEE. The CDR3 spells CASSVGLVGYNEQFF. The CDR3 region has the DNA TGTGCCAGCAGCGTAGGACTAGTCGGCTACAATGAGCAGTTCTTC.

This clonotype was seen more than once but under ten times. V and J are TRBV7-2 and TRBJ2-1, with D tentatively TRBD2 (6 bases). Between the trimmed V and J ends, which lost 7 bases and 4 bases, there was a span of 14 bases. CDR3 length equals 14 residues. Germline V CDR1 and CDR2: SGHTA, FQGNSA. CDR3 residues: CASKGGTPYNEQFF. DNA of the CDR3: TGTGCCAGCAAAGGAGGGACTCCTTACAATGAGCAGTTCTTC.

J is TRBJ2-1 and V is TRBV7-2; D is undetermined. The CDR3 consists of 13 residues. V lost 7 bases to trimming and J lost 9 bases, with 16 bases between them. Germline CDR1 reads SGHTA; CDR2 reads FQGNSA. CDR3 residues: CASTQGGRAEQFF. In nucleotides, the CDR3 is TGTGCCAGCACCCAAGGTGGGCGTGCTGAGCAGTTCTTC. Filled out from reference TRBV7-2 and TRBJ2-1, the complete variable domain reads GAGVSQSPSNKVTEKGKDVELRCDPISGHTALYWYRQSLGQGLEFLIYFQGNSAPDKSGLPSDRFSAERTGGSVSTLTIQRTQQEDSAVYLCASTQGGRAEQFFGPGTRLTVL.

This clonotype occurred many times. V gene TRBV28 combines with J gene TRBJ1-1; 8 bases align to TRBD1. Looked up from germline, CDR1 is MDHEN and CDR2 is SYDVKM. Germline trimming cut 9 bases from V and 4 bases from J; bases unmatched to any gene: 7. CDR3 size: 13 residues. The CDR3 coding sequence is TGTGCCAGACATGACAGGGGCGTCACTGAAGCTTTCTTT. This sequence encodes CARHDRGVTEAFF.

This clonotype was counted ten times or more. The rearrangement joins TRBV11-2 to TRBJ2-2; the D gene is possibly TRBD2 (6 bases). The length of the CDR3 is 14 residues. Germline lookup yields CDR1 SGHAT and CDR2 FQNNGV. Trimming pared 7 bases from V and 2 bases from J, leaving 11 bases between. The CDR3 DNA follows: TGTGCCAGCATTCCGGGACTTAACACCGGGGAGCTGTTTTTT. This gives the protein CASIPGLNTGELFF.

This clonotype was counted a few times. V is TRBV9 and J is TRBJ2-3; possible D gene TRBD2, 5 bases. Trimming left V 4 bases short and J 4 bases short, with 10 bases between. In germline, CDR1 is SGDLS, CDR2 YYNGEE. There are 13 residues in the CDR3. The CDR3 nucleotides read TGTGCCAGCAGCCCCGGGGTGTCAGATACGCAGTATTTT. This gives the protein CASSPGVSDTQYF.

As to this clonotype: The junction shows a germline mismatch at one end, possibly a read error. The CDR3 is CCARDFTGGLDGYTF. The DNA of the CDR3 is TGCTGTGCTAGAGATTTTACAGGGGGTCTCGATGGCTACACCTTC. The V gene is TRBV20-1, the J gene TRBJ1-2; 8 nucleotides align to TRBD1. Germline values: CDR1 DFQATT, CDR2 SNEGSKA (reference sequence). The CDR3 has 15 residues.

The CDR3 here is CAASDPLTTTSGSVFHNEQFF. CDR3 in DNA: TGTGCGGCCAGTGATCCCCTGACCACGACTAGCGGGAGTGTTTTCCACAATGAGCAGTTCTTC. The J gene is TRBJ2-1, the V gene TRBV24-1; 12 bases line up with TRBD2. This CDR3 has 21 amino acids. CDR1 KGHDR and CDR2 SFDVKD come from the germline V gene.

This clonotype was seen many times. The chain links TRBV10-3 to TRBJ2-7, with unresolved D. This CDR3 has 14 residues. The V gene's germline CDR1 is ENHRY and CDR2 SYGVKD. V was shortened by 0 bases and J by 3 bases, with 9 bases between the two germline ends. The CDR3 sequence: CAISESSANYEQYF. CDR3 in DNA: TGTGCCATCAGTGAGTCTAGTGCCAACTACGAGCAGTACTTC.